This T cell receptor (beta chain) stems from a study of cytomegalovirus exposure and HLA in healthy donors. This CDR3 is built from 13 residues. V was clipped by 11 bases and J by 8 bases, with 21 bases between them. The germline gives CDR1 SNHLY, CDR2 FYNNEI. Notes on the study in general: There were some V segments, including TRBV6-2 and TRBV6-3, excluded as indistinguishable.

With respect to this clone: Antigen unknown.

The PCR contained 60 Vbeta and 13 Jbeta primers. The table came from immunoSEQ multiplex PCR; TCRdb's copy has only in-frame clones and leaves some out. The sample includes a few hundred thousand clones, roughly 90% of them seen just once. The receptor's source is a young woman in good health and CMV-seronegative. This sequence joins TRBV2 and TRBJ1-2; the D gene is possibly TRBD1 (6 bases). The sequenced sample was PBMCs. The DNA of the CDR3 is TGTGCCGCACAGAAGGGGACCAGGGGAGGCTACACCTTC. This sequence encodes CAAQKGTRGGYTF.